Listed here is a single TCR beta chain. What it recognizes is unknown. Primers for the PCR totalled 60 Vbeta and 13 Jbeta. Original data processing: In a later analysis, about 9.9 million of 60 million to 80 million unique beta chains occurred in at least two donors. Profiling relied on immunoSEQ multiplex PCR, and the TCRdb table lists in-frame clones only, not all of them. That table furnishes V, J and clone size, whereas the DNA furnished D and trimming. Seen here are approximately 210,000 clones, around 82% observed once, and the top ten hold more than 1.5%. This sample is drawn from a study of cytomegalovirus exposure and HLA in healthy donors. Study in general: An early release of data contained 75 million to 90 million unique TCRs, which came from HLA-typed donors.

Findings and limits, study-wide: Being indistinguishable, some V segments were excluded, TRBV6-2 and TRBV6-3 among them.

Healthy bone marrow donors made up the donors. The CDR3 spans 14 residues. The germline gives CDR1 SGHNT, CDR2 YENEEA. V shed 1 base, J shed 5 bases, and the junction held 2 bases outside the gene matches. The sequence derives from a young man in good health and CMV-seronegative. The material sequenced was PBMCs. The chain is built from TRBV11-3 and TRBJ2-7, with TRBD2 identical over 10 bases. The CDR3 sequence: CASSLGLAGDEQYF. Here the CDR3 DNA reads TGTGCCAGCAGCTTAGGGCTAGCGGGAGACGAGCAGTACTTC.